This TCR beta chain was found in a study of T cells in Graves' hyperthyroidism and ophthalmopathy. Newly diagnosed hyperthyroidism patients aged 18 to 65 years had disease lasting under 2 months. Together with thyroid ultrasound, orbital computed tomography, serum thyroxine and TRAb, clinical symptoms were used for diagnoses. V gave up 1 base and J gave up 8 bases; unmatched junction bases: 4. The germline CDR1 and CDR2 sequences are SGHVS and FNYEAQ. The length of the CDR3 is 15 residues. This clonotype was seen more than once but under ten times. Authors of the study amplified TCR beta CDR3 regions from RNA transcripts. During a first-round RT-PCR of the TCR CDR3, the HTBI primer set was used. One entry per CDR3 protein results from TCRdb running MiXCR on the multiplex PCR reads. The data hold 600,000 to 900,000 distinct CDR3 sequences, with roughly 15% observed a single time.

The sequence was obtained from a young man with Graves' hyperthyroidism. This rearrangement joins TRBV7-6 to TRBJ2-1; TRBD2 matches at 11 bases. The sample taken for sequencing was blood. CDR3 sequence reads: CASSLGTSGWDEQFF. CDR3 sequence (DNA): TGTGCCAGCAGCTTAGGGACTAGCGGGTGGGATGAGCAGTTCTTC.